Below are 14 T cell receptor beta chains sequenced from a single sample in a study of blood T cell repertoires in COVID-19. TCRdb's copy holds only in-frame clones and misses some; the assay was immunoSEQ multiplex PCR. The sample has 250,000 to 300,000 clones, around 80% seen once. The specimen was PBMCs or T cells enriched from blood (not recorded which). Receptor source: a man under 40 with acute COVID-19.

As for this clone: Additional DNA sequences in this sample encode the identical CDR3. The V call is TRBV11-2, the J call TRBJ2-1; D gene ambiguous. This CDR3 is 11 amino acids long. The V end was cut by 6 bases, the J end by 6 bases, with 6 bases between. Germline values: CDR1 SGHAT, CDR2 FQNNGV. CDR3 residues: CASSFLNEQFF. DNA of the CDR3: TGTGCCAGCAGTTTCCTCAATGAGCAGTTCTTC.

CDR3 in amino acids: CASSSDPRAGYTF. Written as DNA, the CDR3 is TGTGCCAGCAGCTCCGACCCCAGGGCTGGCTACACCTTC. The chain is built from TRBV13 and TRBJ1-2, with D possibly being TRBD1 (5 bases). The length of the CDR3 is 13 residues. Trimming shortened V by 4 bases and J by 7 bases, and 13 bases separated the two germline ends. Germline lookup yields CDR1 PRHDT and CDR2 FYEKMQ (reference sequence).

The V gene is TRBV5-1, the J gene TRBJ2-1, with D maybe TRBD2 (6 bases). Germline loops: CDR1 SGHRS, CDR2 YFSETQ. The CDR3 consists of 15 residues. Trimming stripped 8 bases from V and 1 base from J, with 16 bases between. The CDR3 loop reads CASGEGGESYNEQFF. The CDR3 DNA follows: TGCGCCAGTGGAGAGGGCGGGGAGTCCTACAATGAGCAGTTCTTC.

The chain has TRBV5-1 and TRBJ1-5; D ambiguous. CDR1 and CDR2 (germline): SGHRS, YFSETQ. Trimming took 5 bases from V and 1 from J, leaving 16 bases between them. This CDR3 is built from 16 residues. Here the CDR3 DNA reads TGCGCCAGCAGTGCCTCGGGAAGTCTGAGCAATCAGCCCCAGCATTTT. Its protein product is CASSASGSLSNQPQHF.

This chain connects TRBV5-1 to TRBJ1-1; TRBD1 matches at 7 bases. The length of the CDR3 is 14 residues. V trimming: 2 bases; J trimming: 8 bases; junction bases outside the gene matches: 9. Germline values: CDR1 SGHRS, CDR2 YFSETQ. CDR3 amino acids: CASSFDRAMGEAFF. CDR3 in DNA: TGCGCCAGCAGCTTTGACAGGGCTATGGGGGAAGCTTTCTTT.

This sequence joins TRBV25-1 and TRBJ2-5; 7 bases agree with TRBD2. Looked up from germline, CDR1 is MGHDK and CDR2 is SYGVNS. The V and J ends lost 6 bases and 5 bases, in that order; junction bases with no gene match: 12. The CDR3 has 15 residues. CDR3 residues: CASSQPGGAGETQYF. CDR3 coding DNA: TGTGCCAGCAGCCAACCGGGGGGAGCAGGGGAGACCCAGTACTTC.

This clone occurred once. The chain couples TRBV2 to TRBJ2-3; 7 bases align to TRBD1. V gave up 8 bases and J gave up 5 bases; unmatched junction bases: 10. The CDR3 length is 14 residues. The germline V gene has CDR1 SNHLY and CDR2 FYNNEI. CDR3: CASLPTTGKDTQYF. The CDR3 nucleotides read TGTGCCAGCCTTCCGACGACAGGGAAAGATACGCAGTATTTT.

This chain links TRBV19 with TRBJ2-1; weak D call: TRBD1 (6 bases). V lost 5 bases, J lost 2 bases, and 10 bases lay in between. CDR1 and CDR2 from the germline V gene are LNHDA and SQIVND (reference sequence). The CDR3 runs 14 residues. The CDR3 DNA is TGTGCCAGTAGTTATCAGGGGCCCTACAATGAGCAGTTCTTC. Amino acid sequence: CASSYQGPYNEQFF.

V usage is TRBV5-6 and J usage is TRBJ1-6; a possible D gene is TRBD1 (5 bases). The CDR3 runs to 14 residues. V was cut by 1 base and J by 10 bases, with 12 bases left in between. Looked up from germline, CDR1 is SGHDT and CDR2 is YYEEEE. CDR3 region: CASSLRGDYSPLHF. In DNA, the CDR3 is TGTGCCAGCAGCTTGCGGGGGGATTACTCACCCCTCCACTTT.

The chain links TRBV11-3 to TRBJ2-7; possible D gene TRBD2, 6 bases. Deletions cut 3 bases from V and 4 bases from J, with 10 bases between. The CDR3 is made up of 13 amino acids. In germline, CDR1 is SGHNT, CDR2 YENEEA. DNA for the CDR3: TGTGCCAGCAGCTTCGAGGGAGGTTACGAGCAGTACGTC. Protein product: CASSFEGGYEQYV.

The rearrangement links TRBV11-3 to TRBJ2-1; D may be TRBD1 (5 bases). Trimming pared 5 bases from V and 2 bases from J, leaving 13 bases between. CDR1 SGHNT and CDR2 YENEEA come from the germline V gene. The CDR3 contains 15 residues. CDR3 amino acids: CASSQVQGTYNEQFF. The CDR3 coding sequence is TGTGCCAGCAGCCAAGTCCAGGGTACCTACAATGAGCAGTTCTTC. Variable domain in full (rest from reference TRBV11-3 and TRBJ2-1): EAGVVQSPRYKIIEKKQPVAFWCNPISGHNTLYWYLQNLGQGPELLIRYENEEAVDDSQLPKDRFSAERLKGVDSTLKIQPAELGDSAVYLCASSQVQGTYNEQFFGPGTRLTVL.

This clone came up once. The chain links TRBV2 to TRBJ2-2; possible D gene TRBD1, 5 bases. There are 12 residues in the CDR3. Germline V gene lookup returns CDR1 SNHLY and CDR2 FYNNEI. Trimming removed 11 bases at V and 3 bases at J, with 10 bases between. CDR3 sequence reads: CAVLGDTGELFF. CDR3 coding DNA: TGTGCCGTCCTAGGGGACACCGGGGAGCTGTTTTTT.

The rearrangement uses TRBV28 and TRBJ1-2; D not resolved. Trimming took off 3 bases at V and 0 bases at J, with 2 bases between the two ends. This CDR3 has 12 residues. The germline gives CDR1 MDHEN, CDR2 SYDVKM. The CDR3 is CASSFTNYGYTF. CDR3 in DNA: TGTGCCAGCAGTTTTACTAACTATGGCTACACCTTC.

The CDR3 is CASRRPGQMNTEAFF. The CDR3 DNA reads as TGCGCCAGCAGACGACCGGGACAGATGAACACTGAAGCTTTCTTT. The chain uses TRBV5-1 and TRBJ1-1, with TRBD1 identical over 7 bases. The V gene's germline CDR1 is SGHRS and CDR2 YFSETQ. The CDR3 has 15 amino acids. The V gene end was trimmed by 5 bases and the J gene end by 0 bases; junction bases not matched to a gene: 7. Based on the CDR3 plus reference TRBV5-1 and TRBJ1-1, the full variable domain is KAGVTQTPRYLIKTRGQQVTLSCSPISGHRSVSWYQQTPGQGLQFLFEYFSETQRNKGNFPGRFSGRQFSNSRSEMNVSTLELGDSALYLCASRRPGQMNTEAFFGQGTRLTVV.